The 28 T cell receptor beta chains below were found in one sample sequenced in a study of tissue T cells after allogeneic stem cell transplantation. Indicated time point: mouse harvest day 14 after allogeneic transplant. Tail vein injection delivered 10^7 T-cell-depleted bone marrow cells and 10^6 splenic CD5+ T cells. TCRdb's copy holds only in-frame clones and misses some; the assay was immunoSEQ multiplex PCR. The sample yields roughly 8,100 clones, roughly 38% seen once. The material sequenced was skin. These receptors originate from a female BALB/c mouse given C57BL/6 T cells with graft-versus-host disease after an allogeneic hematopoietic cell transplant.

As for this clone: Here the gene names and germline are mouse. Read sequence stops 1 residue before the CDR3 end, and the germline J gene provides the missing end. The J gene is TRBJ1-1, the V gene TRBV2; tentatively, D is TRBD1 (6 bases). Germline values: CDR1 LGHNA, CDR2 YSYQKL. V lost 1 base and J lost 8, with 14 bases in between. The CDR3 extends over 14 amino acids. The part of the CDR3 DNA that was read is TGTGCCAGCAGCCAAGGGCCGGGACACCAGGAAGTCTTC. Translated, it gives CASSQGPGHQEVF. Given in full, the CDR3 is CASSQGPGHQEVFF.

In regard to this clone: Gene names and germline match the mouse. Read coverage stops 1 residue before the CDR3 terminus; the germline J gene supplies the remainder. V gene TRBV12-1 combines with J gene TRBJ2-1, with 8 bases aligning to TRBD2. Per the germline V gene, CDR1 is SGHSN and CDR2 is HYEKVE. The ends lost 1 base at V and 3 bases at J; junction bases unmatched: 4. This CDR3 region has 15 residues. CDR3 loop: CASSLGGTGYAEQFF. The DNA read from the CDR3 is TGTGCCAGCTCTCTGGGGGGGACTGGCTATGCTGAGCAGTTC.

About this clone itself: The genes and germline here are from mouse. The read ends 1 residue shy of where the CDR3 ends; the end is completed using the germline J gene. The rearrangement uses TRBV13-3 and TRBJ2-4; 8 bases match TRBD2. This CDR3 is 15 amino acids long. Germline trimming cut 0 bases from V and 6 bases from J; bases unmatched to any gene: 6. From germline, CDR1 is NNHDY and CDR2 SYVADS. The CDR3 DNA, read in part, is TGTGCCAGCAGTGATGAGCTGGGGGGAGTGAACACCTTGTAC. Protein product: CASSDELGGVNTLY. The entire CDR3 sequence reads CASSDELGGVNTLYF.

In the case of this clone: The genes are named according to mouse. The read falls 1 residue short of the CDR3 end, and the missing part is taken from the germline J gene. This chain uses TRBV26 with TRBJ1-4; D gene ambiguous. V gave up 6 bases and J gave up 5 bases, with 4 bases separating them. Germline V lookup: CDR1 KGHPV, CDR2 FQNQEV (reference sequence). The length of the CDR3 is 11 residues. The DNA read from the CDR3 is TGTGCCAGCAGGACAAACGAAAGATTATTT. Its translation: CASRTNERLF. The full CDR3 reads CASRTNERLFF. The full variable domain, completed using reference TRBV26 and TRBJ1-4, is NSKVIQTPRYLVKGQGQKAKMRCIPEKGHPVVFWYQQNKNNEFKFLINFQNQEVLQQIDMTEKRFSAECPSNSPCSLEIQSSEAGDSALYLCASRTNERLFFGHGTKLSVL.

In the case of this clone: Mouse names are used for the genes. The CDR3 extends 1 residue past the end of the read, so its final part is completed from the germline J gene. V is TRBV3 and J is TRBJ1-3, with TRBD1 matching 7 bases. The germline gives CDR1 SNHLY, CDR2 FYNGKV (reference sequence). This CDR3 has 14 amino acids. V shed 7 bases, J shed 0 bases, and the junction held 3 bases outside the gene matches. The part of the CDR3 DNA that was read is TGTGCCAGCACGGGACAGAGTTCTGGAAATACGCTCTAT. Protein sequence: CASTGQSSGNTLY. In full, the CDR3 is CASTGQSSGNTLYF.

About this clone: The genes and germline here are from mouse. The sequenced fragment ends 1 residue before the CDR3 boundary, so the rest is inferred from the germline J gene. This rearrangement joins TRBV4 to TRBJ2-2; 10 positions match TRBD2. The germline V gene encodes CDR1 LGHDT and CDR2 YNNKQL (reference sequence). V was pared by 4 bases and J by 4 bases, with 3 bases of the junction left unmatched. This CDR3 has 15 amino acids. CDR3 residues: CASSLYWGGTGQLYF. The DNA read from the CDR3 is TGTGCCAGCAGCTTGTACTGGGGGGGCACCGGGCAGCTCTAC. The full variable domain, rest sourced from reference TRBV4 and TRBJ2-2, is ETAVFQTPNYHVTQVGNEVSFNCKQTLGHDTMYWYKQDSKKLLKIMFSYNNKQLIVNETVPRRFSPQSSDKAHLNLRIKSVEPEDSAVYLCASSLYWGGTGQLYFGEGSKLTVL.

This clone has a handful of counts. Gene names follow the mouse nomenclature. The CDR3 end falls 1 residue outside the read, so it is completed with the germline J gene. The J gene is TRBJ1-6, the V gene TRBV26; D not certain. TRBJ1-6 qualifies as an ORF whose function is uncertain. Looked up from germline, CDR1 is KGHPV and CDR2 is FQNQEV (reference sequence). The germline V and J ends were trimmed by 2 bases and 5 bases, with 1 base remaining between them. The CDR3 length is 12 residues. The covered CDR3 bases are TGTGCCAGCAGTCTGAATAATTCGCCCCTCTAC. Amino acid sequence: CASSLNNSPLY. The CDR3 reads in full as CASSLNNSPLYF.

This clone came up a few times. Genes and germline come from the mouse. The CDR3 goes on 1 residue after the read ends, and that part is filled in from the germline J gene. This chain joins TRBV26 and TRBJ2-2; D uncertain. The V end lost 4 bases, the J end lost 0 bases, and 0 bases lay between the germline ends. The germline V gene encodes CDR1 KGHPV and CDR2 FQNQEV (reference sequence). This CDR3 has 12 amino acids. The CDR3 is CASSPNTGQLYF. CDR3 bases read: TGTGCCAGCAGTCCAAACACCGGGCAGCTCTAC.

This clone was picked up a small number of times. Genes here carry mouse names. The missing CDR3 end, 1 residue past where the read stops, is filled in from the germline J gene. The rearrangement joins TRBV23 to TRBJ2-3; whether TRBD2, the table's D call, matches the DNA was not checked. The CDR3 runs to 14 residues. The V gene's germline CDR1 is KGHTA and CDR2 FQNQQP. CDR3 protein: CSSSQNWGPETLYF. The sequenced CDR3 bases are TGCTCCAGCAGTCAAAACTGGGGGCCAGAAACGCTGTAT. Full variable domain (remainder filled in from reference TRBV23 and TRBJ2-3): DAAVTQKPRYLIKMKGQEAEMKCIPEKGHTAVFWYQQKQSKELKFLIYFQNQQPLDQIDMVKERFSAVCPSSSLCSLGIRTCEAEDSALYLCSSSQNWGPETLYFGSGTRLTVL.

Note on this clone: Here the gene names and germline are mouse. The read finishes 1 residue shy of the CDR3 end, and the germline J gene is used to complete it. This chain uses TRBV3 with TRBJ2-7, with 8 positions matching TRBD1. After removal of 3 bases from V and 0 bases from J, the junction contained 1 base not matched to a gene. Germline CDR1 reads SNHLY; CDR2 reads FYNGKV (reference sequence). The CDR3 loop spans 14 amino acids. CDR3 DNA, as far as it was read: TGTGCCAGCAGCTTTGGGACAGGCTCCTATGAACAGTAC. It is translated as CASSFGTGSYEQY. The whole CDR3 region reads CASSFGTGSYEQYF.

Note on this clone: Germline and genes here are mouse. The read ends 1 residue shy of where the CDR3 ends; the end is completed using the germline J gene. V and J are TRBV3 and TRBJ2-3; the match to TRBD2 covers 10 bases. Per the germline V gene, CDR1 is SNHLY and CDR2 is FYNGKV (reference sequence). V was clipped by 5 bases and J by 3 bases; unmatched bases: 5. The CDR3 is made up of 15 amino acids. The CDR3 sequence is CASSPRLGGAETLYF. CDR3 bases read: TGTGCCAGCAGCCCCCGACTGGGGGGAGCAGAAACGCTGTAT.

This clone was observed a handful of times. Mouse gene names apply. The read terminates 1 residue before the CDR3 end, so the remaining end is supplied by the germline J gene. The chain links TRBV16 to TRBJ2-5; 7 bases map to TRBD1. The V gene's germline CDR1 is SGHSA and CDR2 FRNQAP. This CDR3 has 13 residues. Losses at the gene ends were 5 bases for V and 3 bases for J; bases not matched to a gene: 2. Incomplete CDR3 DNA: TGTGCAAGCAGCCCGGGACAGCAAGACACCCAGTAC. Translating it yields CASSPGQQDTQY. The entire CDR3 protein is CASSPGQQDTQYF.

Comment on this clone: Germline and genes: mouse. The missing CDR3 end, 1 residue past where the read stops, is filled in from the germline J gene. The chain employs TRBV13-2 and TRBJ1-6; D gene ambiguous. TRBJ1-6 is annotated as an ORF whose role is uncertain. From germline, CDR1 is NNHNN and CDR2 SYGAGS (reference sequence). This CDR3 is 13 amino acids long. With 1 base removed from V and 6 bases from J, the gap between germline ends came to 5 bases. The part of the CDR3 DNA that was read is TGTGCCAGCGGTGATATTGCTAATTCGCCCCTCTAC. As protein: CASGDIANSPLY. From start to end, the CDR3 is CASGDIANSPLYF.

This clone was seen a few times. Gene names denote mouse genes. The CDR3 end lies 1 residue beyond the end of the read and is filled in from the germline J gene. Different DNA sequences within this sample yield the same CDR3. The rearrangement joins TRBV26 to TRBJ1-1; D is undetermined. The germline gives CDR1 KGHPV, CDR2 FQNQEV (reference sequence). The CDR3 covers 11 residues. Trimming left V 3 bases short and J 4 bases short, with 3 bases between. The part of the CDR3 DNA that was read is TGTGCCAGCAGTCTCTCCACAGAAGTCTTC. It is translated as CASSLSTEVF. The complete CDR3 protein is CASSLSTEVFF.

With regard to this clone: Germline and genes here are mouse. The read is 1 residue too short to cover the CDR3 end, so that end is filled in from the germline J gene. The chain recombines TRBV12-2 with TRBJ2-4; D may be TRBD1 (5 bases). The ends were cut back, 0 bases at V and 0 bases at J, with 6 bases in the middle. This CDR3 comprises 14 residues. CDR1 is SGHLS and CDR2 is HYDKME in the germline V gene. This chain's CDR3 is CASSLQGSQNTLYF. Partial CDR3 DNA: TGTGCCAGCTCTCTCCAGGGTAGTCAAAACACCTTGTAC. Together with reference TRBV12-2 and TRBJ2-4, the CDR3 gives the full variable domain: NSGVVQSPRYIIKGKGERSILKCIPISGHLSVAWYQQTQGQELKFFIQHYDKMERDKGNLPSRFSVQQFDDYHSEMNMSALELEDSAVYFCASSLQGSQNTLYFGAGTRLSVL.

As regards this clone: Gene names follow the mouse nomenclature. The observed sequence ends 1 residue before the CDR3 terminus, with the missing tail filled in from the germline J gene. This chain joins TRBV26 and TRBJ1-1, with TRBD1 as a possible D gene (6 bases). V was trimmed by 0 bases and J by 4 bases, leaving 12 bases between them. The CDR3 extends over 15 amino acids. From germline, CDR1 is KGHPV and CDR2 FQNQEV (reference sequence). CDR3 residues: CASSLSGGRGTEVFF. The CDR3 DNA, read in part, is TGTGCCAGCAGTCTGTCGGGGGGGCGAGGCACAGAAGTCTTC. The entire variable domain, with the rest obtained from reference TRBV26 and TRBJ1-1, is as follows: NSKVIQTPRYLVKGQGQKAKMRCIPEKGHPVVFWYQQNKNNEFKFLINFQNQEVLQQIDMTEKRFSAECPSNSPCSLEIQSSEAGDSALYLCASSLSGGRGTEVFFGKGTRLTVV.

Remarks on this clone: The listed genes are named as in mouse. The DNA ends 1 residue before the CDR3 does, and the rest of the CDR3 is filled in from the germline J gene. The chain recombines TRBV5 with TRBJ1-1, with D unclear. The CDR3 extends over 12 amino acids. V was clipped by 0 bases and J by 4 bases, with 3 bases between them. The germline gives CDR1 LGHNA, CDR2 YNLKQL (reference sequence). The CDR3 loop is CASSQEATEVFF. The CDR3 bases that were read are TGTGCCAGCAGCCAAGAGGCCACAGAAGTCTTC.

Relative to its sample, this clone is medium-sized. Mouse germline and gene names are used. The CDR3 region is CTCSRRYGHSSGNTLYF. CDR3 bases read: TGCACCTGCAGTCGGAGATACGGACACTCTTCTGGAAATACGCTCTAT. The chain recombines TRBV1 with TRBJ1-3, with a weak D call TRBD1 (5 bases). The missing CDR3 end, 1 residue past where the read stops, is filled in from the germline J gene. The ends were cut back, 5 bases at V and 0 bases at J, with 17 bases in the middle. This CDR3 has 17 residues. Germline assignment: CDR1 NSQYPW and CDR2 LRSPGD (reference sequence).

This clone is categorized as medium-sized. Here the gene names and germline are mouse. The DNA ends 1 residue before the CDR3 does, and the rest of the CDR3 is filled in from the germline J gene. V gene TRBV26 combines with J gene TRBJ1-1, with D tentatively TRBD1 (6 bases). This CDR3 has 13 residues. Trimming removed 3 bases at V and 4 bases at J, with 9 bases between. Germline CDR1 KGHPV, CDR2 FQNQEV (reference sequence). The CDR3 loop is CASSLQGFTEVFF. Partial CDR3 DNA: TGTGCCAGCAGTCTTCAGGGGTTCACAGAAGTCTTC.

By frequency in the sample, this clone is medium-sized (0.01 to 0.1%). The gene names here belong to mouse. The read finishes 1 residue shy of the CDR3 end, and the germline J gene is used to complete it. The gene calls are TRBV23 and TRBJ1-2; the table's D call, TRBD1, has no DNA check behind it. In germline, CDR1 is KGHTA, CDR2 FQNQQP. The CDR3 is 14 residues long. CDR3 DNA (partial): TGCTCCAGCAGTCCGACACCTGCAAACTCCGACTACACC. It specifies CSSSPTPANSDYT. In full, the CDR3 reads CSSSPTPANSDYTF.

This clone is classed as medium-sized. The gene names given are mouse names. The read ends 1 residue before the CDR3 terminus; that terminus is restored from the germline J gene. The chain employs TRBV26 and TRBJ2-7, with D unresolved. Trimming stripped 6 bases from V and 4 bases from J, with 4 bases between. Germline V gives CDR1 KGHPV, CDR2 FQNQEV (reference sequence). The CDR3 runs 10 residues. The CDR3 sequence is CASREYEQYF. CDR3 DNA, as far as it was read: TGTGCCAGCAGGGAATATGAACAGTAC.

In this sample, this clone turned up a few times. The listed genes are named as in mouse. The CDR3 is cut off 1 residue early in the read; its end comes from the germline J gene. V gene TRBV26 combines with J gene TRBJ2-1, with 7 bases matching TRBD1. In germline, CDR1 is KGHPV, CDR2 FQNQEV (reference sequence). With 4 bases clipped from V and 7 bases from J, the junction kept 4 bases outside the gene matches. The CDR3 covers 13 residues. CDR3 DNA (partial): TGTGCCAGCAGTCCGGGACAGAGGGCTGAGCAGTTC. Amino acid sequence: CASSPGQRAEQF. The full CDR3 protein reads CASSPGQRAEQFF.

This clone has more than one count but fewer than ten. Mouse gene names apply. The read terminates 1 residue before the CDR3 end, so the remaining end is supplied by the germline J gene. V gene TRBV3 combines with J gene TRBJ1-3; tentative D call: TRBD1 (5 bases). V was cut by 2 bases and J by 0 bases, with 11 bases left in between. The CDR3 runs 16 residues. Germline loops: CDR1 SNHLY, CDR2 FYNGKV (reference sequence). CDR3 amino acids: CASSLFGANSGNTLYF. Incomplete CDR3 DNA: TGTGCCAGCAGCTTATTCGGGGCAAATTCTGGAAATACGCTCTAT.

Concerning this clone itself: Mouse gene names and germline throughout. Read sequence stops 1 residue before the CDR3 end, and the germline J gene provides the missing end. V gene TRBV15 combines with J gene TRBJ2-3; D possibly corresponds to TRBD2 (6 bases). CDR1 SGHND and CDR2 FRSKSL come from the germline V gene. The CDR3 covers 13 residues. Trimming removed 2 bases from V and 3 bases from J, with 6 bases in between. This chain's CDR3 is CASSLLGAETLYF. CDR3 DNA, as far as it was read: TGTGCCAGCAGTTTACTGGGGGCAGAAACGCTGTAT.

In its sample, this clone was seen a few times. Here the gene names and germline are mouse. The CDR3 is cut off 1 residue early in the read; its end comes from the germline J gene. The chain has TRBV19 and TRBJ2-2; 9 bases line up with TRBD1. Germline values: CDR1 FNHDT, CDR2 SITEND (reference sequence). The CDR3 is 15 residues long. V lost 5 bases to trimming and J lost 3 bases; unmatched junction nucleotides: 5. Incomplete CDR3 DNA: TGTGCCAGCAGGCCGGGACAGGGAGACACCGGGCAGCTCTAC. Translating gives CASRPGQGDTGQLY. The complete CDR3 sequence is CASRPGQGDTGQLYF.

This clone has only one observation. Germline and genes here are mouse. The observed sequence ends 1 residue before the CDR3 terminus, with the missing tail filled in from the germline J gene. This chain uses TRBV26 with TRBJ2-1; no clear D gene. Germline values: CDR1 KGHPV, CDR2 FQNQEV (reference sequence). V was pared by 0 bases and J by 1 base, with 4 bases between. This CDR3 contains 14 residues. CDR3 residues: CASSLSGNYAEQFF. The sequenced part of the CDR3 DNA is TGTGCCAGCAGTCTGTCAGGGAACTATGCTGAGCAGTTC.

In regard to this clone: Gene and germline names: mouse. The CDR3 is cut off 1 residue early in the read; its end comes from the germline J gene. The chain recombines TRBV1 with TRBJ1-3; D gene uncertain. This CDR3 has 16 residues. Germline CDR1 reads NSQYPW; CDR2 reads LRSPGD (reference sequence). The V and J ends lost 0 bases and 0 bases respectively, with 9 bases between them. CDR3 region: CTCSAEETFSGNTLYF. The CDR3 DNA, read in part, is TGCACCTGCAGTGCAGAGGAGACATTTTCTGGAAATACGCTCTAT. Complete variable domain (other parts from reference TRBV1 and TRBJ1-3): VTLLEQNPRWRLVPRGQAVNLRCILKNSQYPWMSWYQQDLQKQLQWLFTLRSPGDKEVKSLPGADYLATRVTDTELRLQVANMSQGRTLYCTCSAEETFSGNTLYFGEGSRLIVV.

About this clone: Mouse gene names and germline throughout. The CDR3 end is not reached by the read, which stops 1 residue before it; the germline J gene fills it in. The chain recombines TRBV12-1 with TRBJ1-1; D remains ambiguous. CDR1 is SGHSN and CDR2 is HYEKVE in the germline V gene. The ends were cut back, 0 bases at V and 2 bases at J, with 9 bases in the middle. This CDR3 has 14 residues. The CDR3 loop is CASSLGDINTEVFF. CDR3 DNA, as far as it was read: TGTGCCAGCTCTCTCGGAGACATCAACACAGAAGTCTTC.